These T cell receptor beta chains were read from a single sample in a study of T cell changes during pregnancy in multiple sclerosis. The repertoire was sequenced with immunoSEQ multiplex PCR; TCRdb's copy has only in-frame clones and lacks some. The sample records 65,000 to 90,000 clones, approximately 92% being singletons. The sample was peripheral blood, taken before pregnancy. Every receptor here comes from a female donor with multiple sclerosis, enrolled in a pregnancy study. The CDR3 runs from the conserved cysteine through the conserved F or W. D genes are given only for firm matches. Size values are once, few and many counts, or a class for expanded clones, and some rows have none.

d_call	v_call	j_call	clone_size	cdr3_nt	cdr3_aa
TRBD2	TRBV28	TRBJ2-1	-	TGTGCCAGCAGTTTAAGAGCGGGAGGGGGTGAGCAGTTCTTC	CASSLRAGGGEQFF
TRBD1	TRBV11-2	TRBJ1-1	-	TGTGCCAGCAGCTTTGACAGGGGCACTGAAGCTTTCTTT	CASSFDRGTEAFF
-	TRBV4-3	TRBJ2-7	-	TGCGCCAGCAGCCAAGACAGGGGCTACGAGCAGTACTTC	CASSQDRGYEQYF
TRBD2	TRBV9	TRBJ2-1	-	TGTGCCAGCAGCGTATTGGCTAGCGGGGGGGAGCAGTTCTTC	CASSVLASGGEQFF
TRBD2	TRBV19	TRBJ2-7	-	TGTGCCAGTAGTAGCCTTAGCGGGAGCACCTACGAGCAGTACTTC	CASSSLSGSTYEQYF
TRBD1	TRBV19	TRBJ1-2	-	TGTGCCAGTGGGGACAGGGGACTCGCTAACTATGGCTACACCTTC	CASGDRGLANYGYTF
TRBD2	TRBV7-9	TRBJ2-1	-	TGTGCCAGCAGCTTAGTATCACTAGCGGGAGAGGGTTCCTACAATGAGCAGTTCTTC	CASSLVSLAGEGSYNEQFF
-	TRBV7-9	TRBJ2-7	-	TGTGCCAGCAGCCCCACATTTAACCCGCGGGGCGATCGGGAGTACTTC	CASSPTFNPRGDREYF
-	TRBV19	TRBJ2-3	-	TGTGTCAGTAGTATACTCCGGACTGTACCCGACACAGATACGCAGTATTTT	CVSSILRTVPDTDTQYF
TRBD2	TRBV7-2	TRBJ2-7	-	TGTGCCTCAGCAGGAGGGGCGGGAGGGACCTACGAGCAGTACTTC	CASAGGAGGTYEQYF
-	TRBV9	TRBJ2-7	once	TGTGCCAGCAGCGTAGGGGGGGACCACGCCTACGAGCAGTACTTC	CASSVGGDHAYEQYF
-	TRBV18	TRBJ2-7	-	TGTGCCAGCTCACCAGATCGAGTAAACGAGCAGTACTTC	CASSPDRVNEQYF
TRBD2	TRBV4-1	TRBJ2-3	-	TGCGCCAGCAGCCACCCCGCAGGACTAGCGGGCTTCACAGATACGCAGTATTTT	CASSHPAGLAGFTDTQYF
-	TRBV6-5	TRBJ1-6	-	TGTGCCAGCAGTAGGTTCAGTGCGGCTAATTCACCCCTCCACTTT	CASSRFSAANSPLHF
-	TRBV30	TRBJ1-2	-	TGTGCCTGGAGTCTACAGGGCGTGAGTGGCTACACCTTC	CAWSLQGVSGYTF
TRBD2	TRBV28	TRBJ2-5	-	TGTGCCAGCAGGGGACTAGCGTTCCAAGAGACCCAGTACTTC	CASRGLAFQETQYF
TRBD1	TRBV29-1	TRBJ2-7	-	TGCAGCGTTGGGAGACAGGGCTACGAGCAGTACTTC	CSVGRQGYEQYF
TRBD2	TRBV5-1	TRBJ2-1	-	TGCGCCAGCAGCTTGGCCCCCTTAGCGGGGATCCAGAGCTCCTACAATGAGCAGTTCTTC	CASSLAPLAGIQSSYNEQFF